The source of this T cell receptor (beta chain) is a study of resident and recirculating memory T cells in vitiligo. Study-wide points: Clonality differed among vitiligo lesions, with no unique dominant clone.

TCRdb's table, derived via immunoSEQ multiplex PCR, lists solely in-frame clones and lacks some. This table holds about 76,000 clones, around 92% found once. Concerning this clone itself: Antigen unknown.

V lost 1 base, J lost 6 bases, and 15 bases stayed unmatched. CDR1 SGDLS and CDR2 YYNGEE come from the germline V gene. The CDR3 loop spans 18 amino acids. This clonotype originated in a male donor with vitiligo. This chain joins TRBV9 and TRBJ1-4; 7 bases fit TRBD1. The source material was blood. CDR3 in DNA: TGTGCCAGCAGCGTAAGGGCAGGGGGACCGCCGCGGGATGAAAAACTGTTTTTT. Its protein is CASSVRAGGPPRDEKLFF.